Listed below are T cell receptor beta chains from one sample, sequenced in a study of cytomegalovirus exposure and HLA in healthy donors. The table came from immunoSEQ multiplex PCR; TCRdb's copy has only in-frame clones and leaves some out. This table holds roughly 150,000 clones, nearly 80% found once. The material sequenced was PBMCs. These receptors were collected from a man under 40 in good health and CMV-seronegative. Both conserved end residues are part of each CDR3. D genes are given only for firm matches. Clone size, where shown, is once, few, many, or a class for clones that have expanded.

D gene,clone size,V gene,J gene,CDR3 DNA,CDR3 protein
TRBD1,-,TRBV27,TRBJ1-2,TGTGCCAGCAGTTTGGACAGGGGGGCCTATGGCTACACCTTC,CASSLDRGAYGYTF
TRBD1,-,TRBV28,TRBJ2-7,TGTGCCAGCGGAAGACAGGGGGCGACCTACGAGCAGTACTTC,CASGRQGATYEQYF
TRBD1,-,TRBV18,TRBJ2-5,TGTGCCAGCTCACCGGGACAGCAAGAGACCCAGTACTTC,CASSPGQQETQYF
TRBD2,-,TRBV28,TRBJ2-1,TGTGCCAGCAGTTTATCGCGGGAGGGCCTTTATGAGCAGTTCTTC,CASSLSREGLYEQFF
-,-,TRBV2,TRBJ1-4,TGTGCCAGCGGAGCAGGGCCGGTGGGTGAAAAACTGTTTTTT,CASGAGPVGEKLFF
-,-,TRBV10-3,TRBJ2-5,TGTGCCATCAGTGAACCCCCGAGCAAAACCCAGTACTTC,CAISEPPSKTQYF
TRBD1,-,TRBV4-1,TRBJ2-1,TGCGCCAGCAGCCAAGCCCCACAGGGGGGCAATGAGCAGTTCTTC,CASSQAPQGGNEQFF
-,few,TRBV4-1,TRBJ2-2,TGCGCCAGCAGCCAAGATCCCAGGAACACCGGGGAGCTGTTTTTT,CASSQDPRNTGELFF
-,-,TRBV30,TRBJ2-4,TGTGCCTGGCTGCAGCGGACCTCCGGCATTCAGTACTTC,CAWLQRTSGIQYF
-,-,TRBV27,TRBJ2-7,TGTGCCAGCAGTCTACGGACGGAGGCCGAGCAGTACTTC,CASSLRTEAEQYF
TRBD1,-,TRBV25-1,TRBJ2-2,TGTGCCAGCAGGTCGTCCGGACAGGGGGGGAAGCTGTTTTTT,CASRSSGQGGKLFF
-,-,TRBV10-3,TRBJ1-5,TGTGCCATCAGTGTTGCGGGGGGCCGCAATCAGCCCCAGCATTTT,CAISVAGGRNQPQHF
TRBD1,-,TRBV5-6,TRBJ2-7,TGTGCCAGCAGCTTCCGACAGGGATGGGGCGAGCAGTACTTC,CASSFRQGWGEQYF
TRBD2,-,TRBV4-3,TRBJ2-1,TGCGCCAGCAGCCAAAGAATCCCTAGCGGGAGTTCCTACAATGAGCAGTTCTTC,CASSQRIPSGSSYNEQFF
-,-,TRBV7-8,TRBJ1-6,TGTGCCAGCAGCTTTTTCCATTCCCGGGATTCACCCCTCCACTTT,CASSFFHSRDSPLHF
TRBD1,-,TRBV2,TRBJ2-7,TGTGCCAGCAGTTTGACAGGGTCCCACTCGTACGAGCAGTACTTC,CASSLTGSHSYEQYF
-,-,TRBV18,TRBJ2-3,TGTGCCAGCTCACAGCAGGGGAGCACAGATACGCAGTATTTT,CASSQQGSTDTQYF
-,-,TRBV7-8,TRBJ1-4,TGTGCCAGCAGCCTCGGACAGAATGAAAAACTGTTTTTT,CASSLGQNEKLFF
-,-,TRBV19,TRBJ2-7,TGTGCCAGCAAACGGGGTGACTCCTACGAGCAGTACTTC,CASKRGDSYEQYF
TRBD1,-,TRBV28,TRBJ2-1,TGTGCCAGCAGTTTCTCCCCAGACAGGGGGAAATACAATGAGCAGTTCTTC,CASSFSPDRGKYNEQFF
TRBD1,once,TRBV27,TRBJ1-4,TGTGCCAGCAGGGGGACAGGGTGGTTCGGGGCAACTAATGAAAAACTGTTTTTT,CASRGTGWFGATNEKLFF
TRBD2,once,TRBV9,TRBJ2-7,TGTGCCAGCAGCGAAGCGGGAGGGCCCTACGAGCAGTACTTC,CASSEAGGPYEQYF
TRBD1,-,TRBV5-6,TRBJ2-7,TGTGCCAGCAGCTTTGGCAGGGGGATGAACGAGCAGTACTTC,CASSFGRGMNEQYF
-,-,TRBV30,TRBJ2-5,TGTGCTGAAGGAGGGACGTACCAAGAGACCCAGTACTTC,CAEGGTYQETQYF